The 15 T cell receptor beta chains below all came from one sample that was sequenced in a study of blood T cell repertoires in COVID-19. Only in-frame clones appear in the TCRdb table, and some are missing; sequencing was by immunoSEQ multiplex PCR. This table holds 170,000 or so clones, around 80% found once. The sequencing input was peripheral blood. The source of these receptors is a man between 65 and 80 years old with active or convalescent COVID-19.

This chain uses TRBV30 with TRBJ2-1; 8 positions match TRBD2. The CDR3 is 15 amino acids. V was clipped by 5 bases and J by 4 bases; unmatched bases: 10. The germline V gene encodes CDR1 GTSNPN and CDR2 SVGIG (reference sequence). CDR3 sequence reads: CAWGIGGGDYNEQFF. Written as DNA, the CDR3 is TGTGCCTGGGGCATCGGGGGGGGAGATTACAATGAGCAGTTCTTC. Using reference TRBV30 and TRBJ2-1 for the parts outside the CDR3, the full variable domain is SQTIHQWPATLVQPVGSPLSLECTVEGTSNPNLYWYRQAAGRGLQLLFYSVGIGQISSEVPQNLSASRPQDRQFILSSKKLLLSDSGFYLCAWGIGGGDYNEQFFGPGTRLTVL.

The chain links TRBV7-8 to TRBJ2-5, with a possible D match to TRBD1 (5 bases). The CDR3 contains 14 residues. The V end lost 2 bases, the J end lost 5 bases, and 12 bases lay between the germline ends. The germline CDR1 and CDR2 sequences are SGHVS and FQNEAQ. The DNA of the CDR3 is TGTGCCAGCAGCTTAAGGGGCCGACCTGAGACCCAGTACTTC. Translating it yields CASSLRGRPETQYF.

J is TRBJ1-2 and V is TRBV6-1, with D hard to call. Germline CDR1 and CDR2: MNHNS and SASEGT. V was shortened by 1 base and J by 7 bases, with 22 bases between the two germline ends. The CDR3 contains 17 residues. CDR3 coding DNA: TGTGCCAGCAGTGAAGAGAAAAGTCTTATGAGGGATTCTGGCTACACCTTC. It yields the protein CASSEEKSLMRDSGYTF.

Only a few counts were recorded for this clone. This CDR3 is CSVEQDDGYEQYF. The CDR3, as DNA: TGCAGCGTCGAACAGGATGACGGCTACGAGCAGTACTTC. J is TRBJ2-7 and V is TRBV29-1; D may be TRBD1 (5 bases). Trimming left V 6 bases short and J 3 bases short, with 15 bases between. This CDR3 is 13 amino acids long. Germline lookup yields CDR1 SQVTM and CDR2 ANQGSEA.

The J gene is TRBJ2-1, the V gene TRBV27, with TRBD2 identical over 10 bases. The CDR3 runs to 18 residues. The ends lost 2 bases at V and 5 bases at J; junction bases unmatched: 12. CDR1 and CDR2 from the germline V gene are MNHEY and SMNVEV (reference sequence). CDR3 in DNA: TGTGCCAGCAGTTTAGAAACTAGCGGGGTGGGTAGGGACAATGAGCAGTTCTTC. It specifies CASSLETSGVGRDNEQFF.

The chain is built from TRBV27 and TRBJ2-5, with D perhaps matching TRBD2 (6 bases). The CDR3 runs 13 residues. V shed 2 bases and J shed 3 bases, with 7 bases lying between them. Germline lookup yields CDR1 MNHEY and CDR2 SMNVEV (reference sequence). The CDR3, as DNA: TGTGCCAGCAGTTTAAGGAGGGAAGAGACCCAGTACTTC. Encoded protein: CASSLRREETQYF.

The rearrangement links TRBV9 to TRBJ1-3; 8 nucleotides line up with TRBD1. The trim removed 0 bases at V and 0 bases at J, leaving 8 bases unmatched. The CDR3 spans 18 residues. Germline lookup yields CDR1 SGDLS and CDR2 YYNGEE. CDR3 sequence: CASSVAGSGGYSGNTIYF. The CDR3 DNA reads TGTGCCAGCAGCGTAGCAGGCTCAGGGGGCTACTCTGGAAACACCATATATTTT.

CDR3 nucleotides: TGTGCCAGCAGTTTCTCCGGGAGAGATAATTCACCCCTCCACTTT. This gives the protein CASSFSGRDNSPLHF. This chain links TRBV6-2 or TRBV6-3 with TRBJ1-6; D gene unclear. Trimming pared 4 bases from V and 5 bases from J, leaving 12 bases between. This CDR3 contains 15 residues. Germline loops: CDR1 MNHEY, CDR2 SVGEGT.

The chain combines TRBV5-1 with TRBJ1-2; 9 bases are shared with TRBD1. The CDR3 runs to 14 residues. Germline assignment: CDR1 SGHRS and CDR2 YFSETQ. The J segment lost 6 bases and the V segment lost 7 bases, leaving 10 bases of the junction unmatched. CDR3 bases: TGCGCCAGCTGGGCCGGGACAGGGCTCGATGGCTACACCTTC. Amino acids: CASWAGTGLDGYTF.

This clone was found a few times. The CDR3 spells CAINKGQNYEQYF. The CDR3 nucleotides read TGTGCCATCAATAAAGGACAGAACTACGAGCAGTACTTC. The chain has TRBV10-3 and TRBJ2-7, with D possibly matching TRBD1 (6 bases). The germline V gene encodes CDR1 ENHRY and CDR2 SYGVKD. V was shortened by 7 bases and J by 3 bases, with 13 bases between the two germline ends. CDR3 length: 13 residues.

The gene calls are TRBV9 and TRBJ2-1; 15 bases map to TRBD2. J gave up 9 bases and V 2 bases, and 3 bases lay outside the gene matches. Per germline, CDR1 SGDLS and CDR2 YYNGEE. The CDR3 runs to 15 residues. CDR3: CASSVGLAGGVEQFF. In nucleotides, the CDR3 is TGTGCCAGCAGCGTGGGACTAGCGGGGGGCGTTGAGCAGTTCTTC.

The genes are TRBV15 and TRBJ2-1; maybe TRBD2 (5 bases). This CDR3 region has 13 residues. The V gene lost 0 bases and the J gene lost 11 bases, with 11 bases spanning the gap. Germline CDR1 and CDR2: LNHNV and YYDKDF (reference sequence). In DNA form, the CDR3 reads TGTGCCACCAGCAGAGATGGGCCTAGCCAGCAGTTCTTC. Translating gives CATSRDGPSQQFF.

The chain couples TRBV2 to TRBJ2-3, with D uncertain. V was shortened by 2 bases and J by 5 bases, with 2 bases between the two germline ends. This CDR3 spans 11 amino acids. Germline values: CDR1 SNHLY, CDR2 FYNNEI. This chain's CDR3 is CASSEQDTQYF. In nucleotides, the CDR3 is TGTGCCAGCAGTGAACAAGATACGCAGTATTTT.

Comments on this clone: At one end the junction does not follow the germline gene, possibly because of a read error. The genes are TRBV7-7 and TRBJ2-2; tentatively, D is TRBD1 (5 bases). This CDR3 contains 15 residues. Germline CDR1 and CDR2: SSHAT and FNYEAQ (reference sequence). This CDR3 is CASSLNQGNTGELFF. CDR3 nucleotides: TGTGCTAGCAGCTTAAATCAGGGAAACACCGGGGAGCTGTTTTTT. The variable domain in full, completed from reference TRBV7-7 and TRBJ2-2, reads GAGVSQSPRYKVTKRGQDVTLRCDPISSHATLYWYQQALGQGPEFLTYFNYEAQPDKSGLPSDRFSAERPEGSISTLTIQRTEQRDSAMYRCASSLNQGNTGELFFGEGSRLTVL.

The gene calls are TRBV6-5 and TRBJ1-5; the match to TRBD1 covers 7 bases. This CDR3 is 15 amino acids long. CDR1 MNHEY and CDR2 SVGAGI come from the germline V gene. J was trimmed by 0 bases and V by 9 bases; bases with no gene match: 8. The CDR3 bases are TGTGCCAGTCTCAGGGGGGATTATAGCAATCAGCCCCAGCATTTT. The encoded protein is CASLRGDYSNQPQHF.